This T cell receptor (beta chain) is drawn from a study of blood T cell repertoires in COVID-19. Study as a whole: COVID-19 samples collected from the United States, Italy and Spain covered acute and convalescent phases. Sources were T cells, B-cell-depleted T cells, or PBMCs; the material itself was cDNA or gDNA.

Per the authors' pipeline: Estimation of nucleated cell counts was performed using reference gene primer amplification. TCRdb's copy holds only in-frame clones and misses some; the assay was immunoSEQ multiplex PCR. D and trimming come from the DNA, and the V and J calls and clone size come from that table. Of some 290,000 clones in the sample, about nine tenths were seen once. This clone was seen only once. This CDR3 is 15 amino acids long. Germline assignment: CDR1 DFQATT and CDR2 SNEGSKA (reference sequence). V shed 6 bases, J shed 5 bases, and the junction held 10 bases outside the gene matches. The sequence derives from a woman between 40 and 50 years old with acute COVID-19. The rearrangement joins TRBV20-1 to TRBJ2-5; 12 bases fit TRBD1. Sequenced input: PBMCs or T cells enriched from blood (not recorded which). The CDR3: CSASGDRGREETQYF. The DNA for the CDR3 is TGCAGTGCGAGTGGGGACAGGGGGCGCGAGGAGACCCAGTACTTC.